What follows are 20 T cell receptor beta chains derived from one specimen sequenced in a study of OX40 agonist ivuxolimab in advanced cancers. The method was immunoSEQ multiplex PCR; TCRdb's version includes in-frame clones alone and lacks a portion of them. The sample consists of about 45,000 clones, approximately 91% of them appearing once. The sequences come from CD4+ or CD8+ T cells sorted from blood, collected in a trial of the OX40 agonist ivuxolimab. These receptors were obtained from an adult with an advanced solid tumor such as melanoma, head and neck, liver or kidney cancer.

The chain recombines TRBV25-1 with TRBJ1-2; D unresolved. V was cut by 2 bases and J by 4 bases, with 8 bases left in between. The germline gives CDR1 MGHDK, CDR2 SYGVNS. CDR3 length equals 13 residues. The CDR3 DNA reads TGTGCCAGCAGTGAACTAGATTCCTATGGCTACACCTTC. The encoded protein is CASSELDSYGYTF.

V usage is TRBV25-1 and J usage is TRBJ1-2; a weak D match, TRBD1 (6 bases). CDR1 is MGHDK, CDR2 SYGVNS, per germline. The CDR3 has 13 residues. The ends were cut back, 3 bases at V and 4 bases at J, with 9 bases in the middle. CDR3 sequence (DNA): TGTGCCAGCAGTGACAGGGGAATCTATGGCTACACCTTC. It is translated as CASSDRGIYGYTF.

The V call is TRBV28, the J call TRBJ2-7, with 11 positions matching TRBD1. Germline CDR1 reads MDHEN; CDR2 reads SYDVKM. The V and J ends lost 5 bases and 4 bases, in that order; junction bases with no gene match: 4. The CDR3 runs 14 residues. CDR3 region: CASSHGQGAYEQYF. In DNA, the CDR3 is TGTGCCAGCAGTCACGGACAGGGGGCGTACGAGCAGTACTTC. The whole variable domain, filled in from reference TRBV28 and TRBJ2-7, reads DVKVTQSSRYLVKRTGEKVFLECVQDMDHENMFWYRQDPGLGLRLIYFSYDVKMKEKGDIPEGYSVSREKKERFSLILESASTNQTSMYLCASSHGQGAYEQYFGPGTRLTVT.

The chain recombines TRBV27 with TRBJ2-7, with 7 nucleotides matching TRBD2. Germline trimming cut 5 bases from V and 3 bases from J; bases unmatched to any gene: 7. This CDR3 is 14 amino acids long. CDR1 and CDR2 from the germline V gene are MNHEY and SMNVEV (reference sequence). The chain's CDR3 is CASSAAGVDYEQYF. Here the CDR3 DNA reads TGTGCCAGCAGTGCGGCGGGAGTGGACTACGAGCAGTACTTC.

The V gene is TRBV27, the J gene TRBJ2-7; 7 bases match TRBD1. This CDR3 region has 18 residues. The germline gives CDR1 MNHEY, CDR2 SMNVEV (reference sequence). J gave up 3 bases and V 4 bases, and 18 bases lay outside the gene matches. The CDR3: CASSYGDSGGTAFYEQYF. Written as DNA, the CDR3 is TGTGCCAGCAGTTACGGGGATTCCGGTGGGACAGCTTTCTACGAGCAGTACTTC.

The CDR3 DNA reads TGTGCCAGCAGCTTAGCAATCCAGAACACCGGGGAGCTGTTTTTT. It yields the protein CASSLAIQNTGELFF. The chain employs TRBV7-7 and TRBJ2-2; D remains ambiguous. V was cut by 0 bases and J by 1 base, with 6 bases left in between. The germline V gene has CDR1 SSHAT and CDR2 FNYEAQ (reference sequence). The CDR3 has 15 residues.

The rearrangement links TRBV30 to TRBJ2-7; TRBD1 is a possible D gene (6 bases). V gave up 0 bases and J gave up 4 bases, with 16 bases separating them. This CDR3 region has 15 residues. Germline V gene lookup returns CDR1 GTSNPN and CDR2 SVGIG (reference sequence). CDR3 coding DNA: TGTGCCTGGAGTGTTCCCCACAGGGCGGAATACGAGCAGTACTTC. It encodes CAWSVPHRAEYEQYF.

This clone was observed a few times. The V gene is TRBV6-1, the J gene TRBJ1-6; D unclear. The ends were cut back, 3 bases at V and 9 bases at J, with 6 bases in the middle. This CDR3 is 12 amino acids long. The V gene's germline CDR1 is MNHNS and CDR2 SASEGT. The CDR3 is CASSDHTSPLHF. CDR3 nucleotides: TGTGCCAGCAGTGACCATACTTCACCCCTCCACTTT.

The chain is built from TRBV19 and TRBJ1-5; no firm D call. The CDR3 runs to 13 residues. V was clipped by 3 bases and J by 7 bases, with 10 bases between them. Per the germline V gene, CDR1 is LNHDA and CDR2 is SQIVND (reference sequence). The CDR3 protein is CASSISVSQPQHF. The DNA of the CDR3 is TGTGCCAGTAGTATTTCGGTCTCGCAGCCCCAGCATTTT.

This clone was counted only a few times. The chain is built from TRBV29-1 and TRBJ1-1; no reliable D call. This CDR3 has 12 residues. Germline lookup yields CDR1 SQVTM and CDR2 ANQGSEA. V lost 6 bases and J 1 base, leaving 9 bases between the germline ends. Written as DNA, the CDR3 is TGCAGCGTCCTCCGGGAGAACACTGAAGCTTTCTTT. Its translation: CSVLRENTEAFF.

The CDR3 protein is CASSYSTGELFF. The DNA of the CDR3 is TGTGCCAGCAGTTACTCCACCGGGGAGCTGTTTTTT. The gene calls are TRBV6-5 and TRBJ2-2, with D unclear. Trimming took off 0 bases at V and 4 bases at J, with 0 bases between the two ends. The germline V gene encodes CDR1 MNHEY and CDR2 SVGAGI. The CDR3 totals 12 residues.

The table lists this clone with a count of one. The chain recombines TRBV6-1 with TRBJ1-4, with 7 positions matching TRBD1. V dropped 7 bases and J dropped 8; count of bases not matched to a gene: 13. CDR1 and CDR2 from the germline V gene are MNHNS and SASEGT. The CDR3 is made up of 15 amino acids. DNA of the CDR3: TGTGCCAGCACCGGGGACGGGACAGCAGGGGAAAAACTGTTTTTT. Translation: CASTGDGTAGEKLFF.

This chain uses TRBV9 with TRBJ1-2, with TRBD1 as a possible D gene (5 bases). The V end lost 0 bases, the J end lost 5 bases, and 11 bases lay between the germline ends. The CDR3 runs 14 residues. CDR1 and CDR2 (germline): SGDLS, YYNGEE. The CDR3 sequence is CASSVATDRYGYTF. The CDR3 DNA sequence: TGTGCCAGCAGCGTAGCCACAGACAGATATGGCTACACCTTC. The whole variable domain, remainder taken from reference TRBV9 and TRBJ1-2, is DSGVTQTPKHLITATGQRVTLRCSPRSGDLSVYWYQQSLDQGLQFLIQYYNGEERAKGNILERFSAQQFPDLHSELNLSSLELGDSALYFCASSVATDRYGYTFGSGTRLTVV.

The chain carries TRBV5-1 and TRBJ2-7; D gene uncertain. V lost 1 base, J lost 2 bases, and 13 bases lay in between. Germline CDR1 is SGHRS and CDR2 is YFSETQ. There are 15 residues in the CDR3. The CDR3 DNA sequence: TGCGCCAGCAGCTTGTCCGGACCGTCCCCCTACGAGCAGTACTTC. Encoded protein: CASSLSGPSPYEQYF.

CDR3 coding DNA: TGTGCCAGCAGTTTGTCGTTTCTCCAGGGGGCCTACGAGCAGTACTTC. Its translation: CASSLSFLQGAYEQYF. The V gene is TRBV28, the J gene TRBJ2-7, with 7 nucleotides matching TRBD1. Germline values: CDR1 MDHEN, CDR2 SYDVKM. The CDR3 runs to 16 residues. Germline trimming cut 3 bases from V and 2 bases from J; bases unmatched to any gene: 10.

V usage is TRBV28 and J usage is TRBJ2-7; 12 nucleotides line up with TRBD2. CDR3 length: 14 amino acids. The V and J ends lost 3 bases and 4 bases, in that order; junction bases with no gene match: 1. Looked up from germline, CDR1 is MDHEN and CDR2 is SYDVKM. DNA for the CDR3: TGTGCCAGCAGTTTTGGGACTAGCGGGTACGAGCAGTACTTC. Its translation is CASSFGTSGYEQYF.

This chain links TRBV10-3 with TRBJ1-1; 9 bases agree with TRBD1. Germline CDR1 ENHRY, CDR2 SYGVKD. V dropped 4 bases and J dropped 6; count of bases not matched to a gene: 9. The CDR3 length is 15 residues. The CDR3 DNA sequence: TGTGCCATCAGTGCAGCGGGACAGGGAGGACCTGAAGCTTTCTTT. It translates to CAISAAGQGGPEAFF.

This clone has only one observation. The genes are TRBV27 and TRBJ1-5, with no clear D. Germline values: CDR1 MNHEY, CDR2 SMNVEV (reference sequence). V was shortened by 3 bases and J by 7 bases, with 10 bases between the two germline ends. CDR3 length: 13 amino acids. DNA of the CDR3: TGTGCCAGCAGTTTGATGGGAGGACAGCCCCAGCATTTT. Translating gives CASSLMGGQPQHF.

CDR3 nucleotides: TGTGCCAGCAGTGAAAGCGGCATAACTTACGAGCAGTACTTC. This codes for CASSESGITYEQYF. The chain uses TRBV2 and TRBJ2-7, with D perhaps matching TRBD2 (5 bases). CDR1 is SNHLY and CDR2 is FYNNEI in the germline V gene. CDR3 length: 14 residues. V was clipped by 2 bases and J by 4 bases, with 12 bases between them.

V usage is TRBV7-8 and J usage is TRBJ2-7; 12 nucleotides align to TRBD2. Germline V CDR1 and CDR2: SGHVS, FQNEAQ. This CDR3 spans 16 amino acids. J was trimmed by 0 bases and V by 3 bases; bases with no gene match: 3. The CDR3 nucleotides are TGTGCCAGCAGCTTCCCTAGCGGGGGGGCCTCCTACGAGCAGTACTTC. As protein: CASSFPSGGASYEQYF.